These T cell receptor beta chains were read from a single sample in a study of vaccination and CD4 T cells after COVID-19. One entry per CDR3 protein results from TCRdb running MiXCR on the PCR reads. The sample records about 19,000 distinct CDR3 sequences, 43% being singletons. Antigen specificity for these receptors is unknown. This specimen was CD4+ T cells from blood, cultured in vitro, taken after SARS-CoV-2 vaccination. These receptors came from a human donor who had recovered from COVID-19. Both conserved end residues are part of each CDR3. A D gene is named only where the DNA matches it firmly. Size is omitted from some rows. Given values are once, few, many or a class for expanded clones.

>.|TRBV6-1|.|TRBJ2-7
CASSPAGIPSYEQYF
TGTGCCAGCAGCCCCGCCGGGATCCCCTCCTACGAGCAGTACTTC
>few|TRBV6-1|TRBD1|TRBJ1-6
CASSRRPTGSPPLHF
TGTGCCAGCAGTCGAAGGCCGACAGGGAGTCCACCCCTCCACTTT
>few|TRBV24-1|.|TRBJ2-3
CATSDGPSDTQYF
TGTGCCACCAGTGATGGACCATCAGATACGCAGTATTTT
>.|TRBV7-2|.|TRBJ2-2
CASSLASATGELFF
TGTGCCAGCAGCTTAGCGTCTGCCACCGGGGAGCTGTTTTTT
>few|TRBV19|.|TRBJ1-2
CASSISVYGYTF
TGTGCCAGTAGTATCAGCGTGTATGGCTACACCTTC
>.|TRBV7-3|.|TRBJ2-5
CASSLGGGPETQYF
TGTGCCAGCAGCTTAGGTGGCGGGCCAGAGACCCAGTACTTC
>few|TRBV5-1|.|TRBJ1-1
CASSLAGATEAFF
TGCGCCAGCAGCTTGGCTGGGGCAACTGAAGCTTTCTTT
>.|TRBV4-2|.|TRBJ1-2
CASSQDLSGFNYGYTF
TGTGCCAGCAGCCAAGATCTATCGGGGTTTAACTATGGCTACACCTTC
>.|TRBV19|.|TRBJ1-1
CASSRGAGTEAFF
TGTGCCAGTAGTAGGGGCGCGGGCACTGAAGCTTTCTTT
>.|TRBV21-1|.|TRBJ2-5
CASSTTHFQETQYF
TGTGCCAGCAGCACGACTCACTTCCAAGAGACCCAGTACTTC
>.|TRBV6-5|.|TRBJ1-1
CASSYSRNTEAFF
TGTGCCAGCAGTTACTCTAGGAACACTGAAGCTTTCTTT
>.|TRBV30|.|TRBJ1-5
CAWAGGNQPQHF
TGTGCCTGGGCCGGTGGCAATCAGCCCCAGCATTTT
>few|TRBV20-1|.|TRBJ2-3
CSASRGLWADTQYF
TGCAGTGCTAGTCGGGGCCTATGGGCAGATACGCAGTATTTT
>few|TRBV11-2|.|TRBJ1-2
CASSLMPGASYGYTF
TGTGCCAGCAGCTTAATGCCGGGGGCGAGCTATGGCTACACCTTC
>.|TRBV19|TRBD1|TRBJ1-1
CASSIRTGRNTEAFF
TGTGCCAGTAGTATAAGGACAGGGCGGAACACTGAAGCTTTCTTT
>few|TRBV6-1|.|TRBJ1-6
CASSLRDGDNSPLHF
TGTGCCAGCAGTCTCCGGGACGGTGATAATTCACCCCTCCACTTT